What follows describes a single T cell receptor beta chain. TCRdb keeps only in-frame clones here, not all; method: immunoSEQ multiplex PCR. Of about 72,000 clones in the sample, less than 90% are singletons; the top ten hold roughly 1%. The CDR3 is 13 residues long. The V end lost 3 bases, the J end lost 5 bases, and 8 bases lay between the germline ends. Germline V lookup: CDR1 SGHTA, CDR2 FQGNSA. This entry belongs to a study of OX40 agonist ivuxolimab in advanced cancers. The sequence was collected from an adult with an advanced solid tumor such as melanoma, head and neck, liver or kidney cancer. This specimen consisted of CD4+ or CD8+ T cells sorted from blood, obtained in a trial of the OX40 agonist ivuxolimab. The rearrangement joins TRBV7-2 to TRBJ1-5, with D hard to call. The CDR3 DNA reads as TGTGCCAGCAGCTTCACGGGAGATCAGCCCCAGCATTTT. Protein sequence: CASSFTGDQPQHF.